The sample holds a few counts of the clone carrying this TCR beta chain. This specimen comes from a study of T cells in Graves' hyperthyroidism and ophthalmopathy. The V gene end was trimmed by 7 bases and the J gene end by 4 bases; junction bases not matched to a gene: 8. Germline assignment: CDR1 GTSNPN and CDR2 SVGIG (reference sequence). This CDR3 has 14 residues. RNA transcripts gave rise to amplified TCR beta CDR3 regions. In the first-round RT-PCR of the TCR CDR3, the HTBI primer set was used. One entry per CDR3 protein, called by TCRdb with MiXCR from the multiplex PCR reads. The data show fewer than 600,000 distinct CDR3 sequences, around an eighth seen once. Graves' hyperthyroidism is called stable when ophthalmopathy does not progress within 18 months. Cells are PBMCs isolated from approximately 9.2 ml of fresh blood.

The chain is built from TRBV30 and TRBJ2-1; the match to TRBD2 covers 9 bases. The clonotype comes from a woman in her late teens or twenties with Graves' hyperthyroidism. The sequencing sample was made of blood. The chain's CDR3 is CAFSGLAVYNEQFF. DNA for the CDR3: TGTGCCTTTTCGGGACTAGCAGTATACAATGAGCAGTTCTTC.